Below, 9 T cell receptor beta chains from the same sample are listed, as sequenced in a study of breast tumors, draining lymph nodes, adjacent tissues. One entry per CDR3 protein, called by TCRdb with MiXCR from the multiplex PCR reads. The table has 290,000 or so distinct CDR3 sequences, around 30% seen once. Samples came from axillary lymph nodes draining the breast cancer. Sequencing used axillary lymph node tissue. These receptor sequences come from a female donor with breast cancer. Some clones in this sample may be carry-over from other donors' samples.

At least ten counts were recorded for this clonotype. The CDR3 bases are TGTGCCAGTAGTAGAAAGGGCAGGGTGCCCTATGGCTACACCTTC. Protein product: CASSRKGRVPYGYTF. V usage is TRBV19 and J usage is TRBJ1-2; D perhaps matches TRBD1 (5 bases). The CDR3 totals 15 residues. The ends were cut back, 4 bases at V and 4 bases at J, with 16 bases in the middle. Germline CDR1 is LNHDA and CDR2 is SQIVND (reference sequence). The variable domain in full, with the rest retrieved from reference TRBV19 and TRBJ1-2, is DGGITQSPKYLFRKEGQNVTLSCEQNLNHDAMYWYRQDPGQGLRLIYYSQIVNDFQKGDIAEGYSVSREKKESFPLTVTSAQKNPTAFYLCASSRKGRVPYGYTFGSGTRLTVV.

This clonotype has ten or more counts. This chain connects TRBV2 to TRBJ1-5, with 7 nucleotides matching TRBD1. Germline assignment: CDR1 SNHLY and CDR2 FYNNEI. V lost 8 bases to trimming and J lost 1 base; unmatched junction nucleotides: 2. This CDR3 is 13 amino acids long. CDR3 protein: CASGQESNQPQHF. CDR3 DNA sequence: TGTGCCAGCGGACAGGAAAGCAATCAGCCCCAGCATTTT.

The chain carries TRBV28 and TRBJ2-3, with 8 bases identical to TRBD2. Germline-derived CDR1 and CDR2 are MDHEN and SYDVKM. The CDR3 is made up of 19 amino acids. V dropped 2 bases and J dropped 1; count of bases not matched to a gene: 14. The CDR3 loop is CASSLGGGSGTPRTDTQYF. The CDR3 DNA is TGTGCCAGCAGTTTAGGGGGGGGTAGCGGGACCCCTCGCACAGATACGCAGTATTTT. Based on the CDR3 plus reference TRBV28 and TRBJ2-3, the full variable domain is DVKVTQSSRYLVKRTGEKVFLECVQDMDHENMFWYRQDPGLGLRLIYFSYDVKMKEKGDIPEGYSVSREKKERFSLILESASTNQTSMYLCASSLGGGSGTPRTDTQYFGPGTRLTVL.

Of note for this clonotype: It is likely a read error, because the conserved phenylalanine at the end of the CDR3 is missing. V gene TRBV20-1 combines with J gene TRBJ1-6; 10 bases fit TRBD1. The CDR3 totals 15 residues. The germline CDR1 and CDR2 sequences are DFQATT and SNEGSKA (reference sequence). DNA of the CDR3: TGCAGCGCTAGACGCGGACAGGGGGGTAATTCACCCCTCCACTCT. It yields the protein CSARRGQGGNSPLHS.

This clonotype was observed at least ten times. The rearrangement joins TRBV7-3 to TRBJ2-2; D unresolved. Trimming removed 4 bases from V and 1 base from J, with 4 bases in between. The germline CDR1 and CDR2 sequences are SGHTA and FQGTGA. The CDR3 is 13 residues long. The CDR3 nucleotides are TGTGCCAGCAGCTCCAAGAACACCGGGGAGCTGTTTTTT. As protein: CASSSKNTGELFF.

With regard to this clonotype: A much larger clone differs from this one at a single base, so this may be a read error. The final CDR3 position lacks the conserved phenylalanine or tryptophan, pointing to a likely read error. The chain employs TRBV7-3 and TRBJ1-6; possibly TRBD1 for D (5 bases). Per the germline V gene, CDR1 is SGHTA and CDR2 is FQGTGA. The CDR3 consists of 13 residues. V was trimmed by 6 bases and J by 11 bases, leaving 14 bases between them. CDR3: CASSLPGLAPLHY. The CDR3 region has the DNA TGTGCCAGCAGTTTACCAGGGTTAGCACCCCTCCACTAT.

This clonotype was detected many times. The chain combines TRBV4-1 with TRBJ2-7, with 13 bases matching TRBD2. The V segment lost 6 bases and the J segment 4 bases; nucleotides outside the gene matches: 9. The CDR3 consists of 16 residues. Germline assignment: CDR1 MGHRA and CDR2 YSYEKL. CDR3 sequence (DNA): TGCGCCAGCAGACTACTAGCGGGAGGGCCAGGGTACGAGCAGTACTTC. Its translation is CASRLLAGGPGYEQYF.

As for this clonotype: This sequence may be a read error, since a much larger clone differs from it by one base. V is TRBV10-2 and J is TRBJ2-5, with 9 bases that match TRBD1. This CDR3 region has 15 residues. The germline V gene has CDR1 WSHSY and CDR2 SAAADI. As DNA, the CDR3 is TGCGCCTGCAGTTTGACAGGGGGATTGGGAGAGACCCAGTACTTC. Translated, it gives CACSLTGGLGETQYF.

A note on this clonotype: The CDR3 does not end in the conserved phenylalanine or tryptophan, so this is likely a read error. The gene calls are TRBV20-1 and TRBJ2-3; 11 nucleotides agree with TRBD2. Germline trimming cut 3 bases from V and 2 bases from J; bases unmatched to any gene: 10. This CDR3 contains 17 residues. From germline, CDR1 is DFQATT and CDR2 SNEGSKA (reference sequence). The CDR3, as DNA: TGCAGTGCTAGGCGCGTACCTAGCGGGAGGAACACAGATACGCAGTATCTT. Residues: CSARRVPSGRNTDTQYL.